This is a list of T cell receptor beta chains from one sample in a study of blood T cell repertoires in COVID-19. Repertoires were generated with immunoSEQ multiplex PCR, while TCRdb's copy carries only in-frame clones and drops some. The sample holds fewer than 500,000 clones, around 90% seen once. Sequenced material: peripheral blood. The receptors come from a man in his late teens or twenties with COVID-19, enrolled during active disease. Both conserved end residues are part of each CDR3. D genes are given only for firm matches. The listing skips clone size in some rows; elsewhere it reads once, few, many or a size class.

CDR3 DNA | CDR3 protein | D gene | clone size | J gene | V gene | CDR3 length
TGTGCCAGCGCTGGAGCGGGAAACACCATATATTTT | CASAGAGNTIYF | - | - | TRBJ1-3 | TRBV6-5 | 12
TGCGCCAGCAGCTTGGCCGACAGGGGAGAGCAGTTCTTC | CASSLADRGEQFF | TRBD1 | once | TRBJ2-1 | TRBV5-1 | 13
TGCGCCAGCAGCTTGGTTGGGAGCAATTCACCCCTCCACTTT | CASSLVGSNSPLHF | - | - | TRBJ1-6 | TRBV5-1 | 14
TGTGCCAGCGGGAGAGGAAATGAGCAGTTCTTC | CASGRGNEQFF | - | - | TRBJ2-1 | TRBV11-3 | 11
TGTGCCACCAGTGATTTGCCCTCCACTAGCGGGAGTACAGATACGCAGTATTTT | CATSDLPSTSGSTDTQYF | TRBD2 | - | TRBJ2-3 | TRBV24-1 | 18
TGTGCCACCAGCGATCGGGGGGTGGGTGAAAAACTGTTTTTT | CATSDRGVGEKLFF | - | - | TRBJ1-4 | TRBV15 | 14
TGTGCCAGCAGTGATGGACAGTTAGTATTCACTGAAGCTTTCTTT | CASSDGQLVFTEAFF | - | - | TRBJ1-1 | TRBV6-1 | 15
TGTGCCAGCAGTTTAAGGAGAGAGCAGTTCTTC | CASSLRREQFF | - | - | TRBJ2-1 | TRBV28 | 11
TGTGCCAGCACCTCGACAGGGAATAGTGGAAACACCATATATTTT | CASTSTGNSGNTIYF | TRBD1 | - | TRBJ1-3 | TRBV2 | 15
TGCGCCAGCAGTGACGGGAGAAGTTTCGACGAGCAGTACTTC | CASSDGRSFDEQYF | - | - | TRBJ2-7 | TRBV10-2 | 14
TGTGCCAGCAGTTATCAAGGAGCGGGAGGCCTTGTGGCAGATACGCAGTATTTT | CASSYQGAGGLVADTQYF | TRBD2 | - | TRBJ2-3 | TRBV6-2/TRBV6-3 | 18
TGTGCCAGCATTAAAGACAGGATTAATGGGGGCTACACCTTC | CASIKDRINGGYTF | - | - | TRBJ1-2 | TRBV6-5 | 14
TGTGCCAGCAGCCATCACCCCAGACAGGGGCGGACTGAAGCTTTCTTT | CASSHHPRQGRTEAFF | TRBD1 | - | TRBJ1-1 | TRBV13 | 16
TGCGCCAGCAGCCCGGGACAGGGGGCCTACACCATATATTTT | CASSPGQGAYTIYF | TRBD1 | - | TRBJ1-3 | TRBV5-1 | 14
TGTGCCAGCTCACCAAGACAGGGAATCGGAAACACCATATATTTT | CASSPRQGIGNTIYF | TRBD1 | - | TRBJ1-3 | TRBV18 | 15
TGCGCCAGCAGCTTGTTGGCAGGGGGCACAGATACGCAGTATTTT | CASSLLAGGTDTQYF | - | few | TRBJ2-3 | TRBV5-1 | 15
TGTGCCAGCAGTTACGGGCAGAACTACGAGCAGTACTTC | CASSYGQNYEQYF | - | - | TRBJ2-7 | TRBV6-6 | 13
TGTGCCAGCAGCTTAGGACAGGGGGCGGGGGAGCAGTACTTC | CASSLGQGAGEQYF | TRBD1 | - | TRBJ2-7 | TRBV7-2 | 14
TGTGCCAGCAGCTCCCGGACTAGCGGGACCTCCTACAATGAGCAGTTCTTC | CASSSRTSGTSYNEQFF | TRBD2 | once | TRBJ2-1 | TRBV11-3 | 17
TGTGCCATCAGTGATCGGCGACAGGGCTCCTACGAGCAGTACTTC | CAISDRRQGSYEQYF | TRBD1 | - | TRBJ2-7 | TRBV10-3 | 15
TGTGCCAGCAGCCCCATAGTCGGGACAGTCACAGATACGCAGTATTTT | CASSPIVGTVTDTQYF | TRBD1 | - | TRBJ2-3 | TRBV9 | 16
TGTGCCAGTAGTACCCGGACTAGCGGTGGATACAATGAGCAGTTCTTC | CASSTRTSGGYNEQFF | TRBD2 | - | TRBJ2-1 | TRBV19 | 16
TGTGCCAGCAGCAGGGCTTTCTACGAGCAGTACTTC | CASSRAFYEQYF | - | - | TRBJ2-7 | TRBV28 | 12
TGTGCCAGCAGCGTAGGGAGCGGGGGGCCTGAAGCTTTCTTT | CASSVGSGGPEAFF | - | - | TRBJ1-1 | TRBV9 | 14
TGCAGCGTTATTAGCGTCTCCTACGAGCAGTACTTC | CSVISVSYEQYF | - | once | TRBJ2-7 | TRBV29-1 | 12
TGCGCCAGCAGCCAAGCCGTAGCAGTAGAGACCCAGTACTTC | CASSQAVAVETQYF | - | - | TRBJ2-5 | TRBV4-1 | 14
TGTGCCAGCACCCGAGACAGGGGGCAGAACCCCTACACCTTC | CASTRDRGQNPYTF | TRBD1 | - | TRBJ1-2 | TRBV6-5 | 14
TGTGCCAGCAGCCCTTGGGGGCCCCAAGAGACCCAGTACTTC | CASSPWGPQETQYF | - | - | TRBJ2-5 | TRBV4-2 | 14